Presented here are 8 T cell receptor beta chains from one specimen sequenced in a study of blood T cell repertoires in COVID-19. The method was immunoSEQ multiplex PCR; TCRdb's version includes in-frame clones alone and lacks a portion of them. The sample has some 150,000 clones; roughly 78% are singletons. The specimen sequenced was peripheral blood. These receptors all come from an elderly man with acute or convalescent COVID-19.

This clone appeared a single time. The chain recombines TRBV28 with TRBJ1-5; a possible D gene is TRBD1 (5 bases). The V gene's germline CDR1 is MDHEN and CDR2 SYDVKM. This CDR3 is built from 15 residues. The V gene lost 4 bases and the J gene lost 5 bases, with 15 bases spanning the gap. The CDR3: CASSSPGGGDQPQHF. The CDR3 DNA reads TGTGCCAGCAGTTCCCCGGGCGGGGGGGATCAGCCCCAGCATTTT.

The rearrangement uses TRBV19 and TRBJ1-1; TRBD1 aligns across 7 bases. The V and J ends lost 5 bases and 7 bases, in that order; junction bases with no gene match: 7. This CDR3 spans 13 amino acids. In germline, CDR1 is LNHDA, CDR2 SQIVND (reference sequence). The DNA of the CDR3 is TGTGCCAGTAGTCTCCGACAGGGTGGTGAAGCTTTCTTT. This encodes CASSLRQGGEAFF.

Concerning this clone itself: Distinct nucleotide sequences in the sample also encode this CDR3. The gene calls are TRBV25-1 and TRBJ1-2, with TRBD1 matching 9 bases. V trimming: 3 bases; J trimming: 4 bases; junction bases outside the gene matches: 6. The CDR3 is 15 amino acids. Germline CDR1 is MGHDK and CDR2 is SYGVNS. CDR3 amino acids: CASSDSGTGIYGYTF. The CDR3, as DNA: TGTGCCAGCAGTGACTCCGGGACAGGGATCTATGGCTACACCTTC.

The chain links TRBV25-1 to TRBJ2-1; 10 nucleotides align to TRBD1. The CDR3 sequence is 14 residues long. V was clipped by 11 bases and J by 6 bases; unmatched bases: 10. Germline lookup yields CDR1 MGHDK and CDR2 SYGVNS. Here the CDR3 DNA reads TGTGCCTCCCGCCCGACAGGGGGCTTCAATGAGCAGTTCTTC. Translated: CASRPTGGFNEQFF.

The gene calls are TRBV11-2 and TRBJ1-1; D is possibly TRBD1 (5 bases). This CDR3 spans 16 amino acids. V was shortened by 4 bases and J by 1 base, with 16 bases between the two germline ends. Per germline, CDR1 SGHAT and CDR2 FQNNGV. The CDR3 DNA reads TGTGCCAGCAGCTCGTACCCACCCCAGGGGAACACTGAAGCTTTCTTT. Residues: CASSSYPPQGNTEAFF.

This chain links TRBV7-2 with TRBJ2-3; 8 bases align to TRBD1. From germline, CDR1 is SGHTA and CDR2 FQGNSA. The CDR3 is 16 amino acids. V lost 5 bases, J lost 5 bases, and 12 bases stayed unmatched. CDR3 DNA: TGTGCCAGCAGCCCTCGGAGGCAGGGGGCGGGAGATACGCAGTATTTT. Translated: CASSPRRQGAGDTQYF.

V gene TRBV12-5 combines with J gene TRBJ1-5; 9 bases fit TRBD1. The CDR3 length is 14 residues. V lost 1 base to trimming and J lost 5 bases; unmatched junction nucleotides: 0. Germline lookup yields CDR1 LGHNT and CDR2 FRNRAP. The DNA for the CDR3 is TGTGCTAGTGGTTTGGGACAGGGGGATCAGCCCCAGCATTTT. Protein: CASGLGQGDQPQHF.

This chain links TRBV6-5 with TRBJ1-5; TRBD1 might be the D (6 bases). This CDR3 spans 14 amino acids. The V end was cut by 1 base, the J end by 6 bases, with 10 bases between. The germline V gene has CDR1 MNHEY and CDR2 SVGAGI. This chain's CDR3 is CASSYYRVVQPQHF. CDR3 nucleotides: TGTGCCAGCAGTTACTACAGGGTAGTTCAGCCCCAGCATTTT.